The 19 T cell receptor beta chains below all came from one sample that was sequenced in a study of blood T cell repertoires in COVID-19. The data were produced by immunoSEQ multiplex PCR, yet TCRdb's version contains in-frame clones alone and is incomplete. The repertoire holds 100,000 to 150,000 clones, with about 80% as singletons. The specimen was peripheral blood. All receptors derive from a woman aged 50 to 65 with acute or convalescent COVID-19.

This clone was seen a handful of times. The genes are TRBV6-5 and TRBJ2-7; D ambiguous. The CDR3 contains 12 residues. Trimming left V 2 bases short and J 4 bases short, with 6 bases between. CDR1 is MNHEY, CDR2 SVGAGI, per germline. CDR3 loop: CASSYSQYEQYF. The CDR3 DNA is TGTGCCAGCAGTTACAGTCAGTACGAGCAGTACTTC.

CDR3 sequence (DNA): TGTGCTAGTGCGGGGACAGGGACTAACTATGGCTACACCTTC. Residues: CASAGTGTNYGYTF. The chain joins TRBV12-5 to TRBJ1-2; 9 nucleotides align to TRBD1. This CDR3 has 14 residues. Germline loops: CDR1 LGHNT, CDR2 FRNRAP. The V segment lost 7 bases and the J segment 0 bases; nucleotides outside the gene matches: 3. The full variable domain, with the rest looked up from reference TRBV12-5 and TRBJ1-2, is DARVTQTPRHKVTEMGQEVTMRCQPILGHNTVFWYRQTMMQGLELLAYFRNRAPLDDSGMPKDRFSAEMPDATLATLKIQPSEPRDSAVYFCASAGTGTNYGYTFGSGTRLTVV.

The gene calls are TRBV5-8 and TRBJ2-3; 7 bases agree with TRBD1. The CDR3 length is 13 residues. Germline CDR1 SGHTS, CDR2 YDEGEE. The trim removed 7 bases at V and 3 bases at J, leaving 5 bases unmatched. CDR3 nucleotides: TGTGCCAGCCCAACACAGGGGACAGATACGCAGTATTTT. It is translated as CASPTQGTDTQYF.

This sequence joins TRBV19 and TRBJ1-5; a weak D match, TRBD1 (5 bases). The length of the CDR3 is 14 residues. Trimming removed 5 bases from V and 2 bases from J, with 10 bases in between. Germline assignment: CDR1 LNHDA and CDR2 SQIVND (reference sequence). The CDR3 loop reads CASSQGMGNQPQHF. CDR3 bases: TGTGCCAGTAGTCAGGGCATGGGCAATCAGCCCCAGCATTTT.

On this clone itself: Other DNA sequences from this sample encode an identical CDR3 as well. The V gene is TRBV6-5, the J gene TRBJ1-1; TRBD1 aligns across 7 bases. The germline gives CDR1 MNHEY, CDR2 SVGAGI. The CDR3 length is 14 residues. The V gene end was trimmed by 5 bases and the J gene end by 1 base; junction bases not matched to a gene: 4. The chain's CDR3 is CASSRQGGNTEAFF. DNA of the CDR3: TGTGCCAGCAGTCGACAGGGAGGGAACACTGAAGCTTTCTTT.

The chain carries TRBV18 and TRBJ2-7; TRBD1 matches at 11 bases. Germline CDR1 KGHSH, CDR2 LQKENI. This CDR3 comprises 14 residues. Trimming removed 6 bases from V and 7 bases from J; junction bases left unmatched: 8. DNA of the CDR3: TGTGCCAGCTCCCTCGGACAGGGGGCTCGGGAGCAGTACTTC. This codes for CASSLGQGAREQYF. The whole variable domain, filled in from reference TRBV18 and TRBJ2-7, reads NAGVMQNPRHLVRRRGQEARLRCSPMKGHSHVYWYRQLPEEGLKFMVYLQKENIIDESGMPKERFSAEFPKEGPSILRIQQVVRGDSAAYFCASSLGQGAREQYFGPGTRLTVT.

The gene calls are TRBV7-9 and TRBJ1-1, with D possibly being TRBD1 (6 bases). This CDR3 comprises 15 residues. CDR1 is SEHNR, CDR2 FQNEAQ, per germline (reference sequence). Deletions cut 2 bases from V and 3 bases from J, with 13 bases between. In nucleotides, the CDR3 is TGTGCCAGCAGCTTAAGTGGGGGCTGGGACACTGAAGCTTTCTTT. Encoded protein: CASSLSGGWDTEAFF.

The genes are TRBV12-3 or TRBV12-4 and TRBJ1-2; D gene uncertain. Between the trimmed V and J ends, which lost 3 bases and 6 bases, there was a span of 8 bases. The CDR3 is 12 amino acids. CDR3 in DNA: TGTGCCAGCAGTTTTGAGGCTGATGGCTACACCTTC. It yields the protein CASSFEADGYTF.

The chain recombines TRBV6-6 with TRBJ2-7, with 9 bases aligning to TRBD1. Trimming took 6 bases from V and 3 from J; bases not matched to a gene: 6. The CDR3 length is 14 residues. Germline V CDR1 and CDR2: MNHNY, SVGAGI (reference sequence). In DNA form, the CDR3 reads TGTGCCAGCAGAACCCCGGGACAGGGCTACGAGCAGTACTTC. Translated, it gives CASRTPGQGYEQYF.

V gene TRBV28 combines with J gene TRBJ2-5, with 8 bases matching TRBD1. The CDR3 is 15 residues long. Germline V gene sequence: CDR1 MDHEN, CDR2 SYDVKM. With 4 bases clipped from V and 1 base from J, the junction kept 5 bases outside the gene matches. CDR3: CASSYGQGAQETQYF. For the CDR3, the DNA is TGTGCCAGCAGTTACGGACAGGGCGCCCAAGAGACCCAGTACTTC.

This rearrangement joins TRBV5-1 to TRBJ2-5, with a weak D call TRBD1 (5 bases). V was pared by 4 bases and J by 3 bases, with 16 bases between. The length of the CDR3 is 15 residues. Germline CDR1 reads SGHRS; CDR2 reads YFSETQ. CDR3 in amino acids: CASSATYQGKETQYF. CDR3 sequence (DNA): TGCGCCAGCAGCGCGACTTACCAGGGTAAAGAGACCCAGTACTTC.

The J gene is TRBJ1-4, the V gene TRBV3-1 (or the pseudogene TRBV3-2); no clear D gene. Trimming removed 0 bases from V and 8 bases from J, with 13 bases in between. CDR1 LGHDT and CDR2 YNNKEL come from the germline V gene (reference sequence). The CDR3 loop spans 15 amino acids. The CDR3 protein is CASSQESGRLEKLFF. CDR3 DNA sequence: TGTGCCAGCAGCCAAGAATCGGGCAGACTAGAAAAACTGTTTTTT.

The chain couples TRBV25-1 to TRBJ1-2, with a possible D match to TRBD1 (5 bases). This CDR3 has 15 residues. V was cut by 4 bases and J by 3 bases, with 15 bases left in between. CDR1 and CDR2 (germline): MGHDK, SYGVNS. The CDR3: CASSATGLLDYGYTF. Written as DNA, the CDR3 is TGTGCCAGCAGTGCCACGGGACTCCTGGACTATGGCTACACCTTC.

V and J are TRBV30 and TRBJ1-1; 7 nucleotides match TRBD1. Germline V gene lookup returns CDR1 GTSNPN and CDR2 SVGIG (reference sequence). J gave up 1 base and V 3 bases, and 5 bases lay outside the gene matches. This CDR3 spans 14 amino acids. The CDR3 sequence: CAWRLGQPNTEAFF. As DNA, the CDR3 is TGTGCCTGGAGACTGGGACAGCCGAACACTGAAGCTTTCTTT.

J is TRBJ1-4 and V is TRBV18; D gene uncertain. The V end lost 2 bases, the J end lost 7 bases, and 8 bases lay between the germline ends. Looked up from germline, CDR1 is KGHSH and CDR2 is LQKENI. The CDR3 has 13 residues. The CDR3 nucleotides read TGTGCCAGCTCACCAAGGACTGGTGAAAAACTGTTTTTT. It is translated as CASSPRTGEKLFF. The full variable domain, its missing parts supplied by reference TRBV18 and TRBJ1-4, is NAGVMQNPRHLVRRRGQEARLRCSPMKGHSHVYWYRQLPEEGLKFMVYLQKENIIDESGMPKERFSAEFPKEGPSILRIQQVVRGDSAAYFCASSPRTGEKLFFGSGTQLSVL.

The CDR3 coding sequence is TGTGCCAGTAGTGAACCGGGACAGATTACTCTTGAAGCTTTCTTT. It encodes CASSEPGQITLEAFF. This chain links TRBV19 with TRBJ1-1, with 7 bases that match TRBD1. V gave up 5 bases and J gave up 7 bases; unmatched junction bases: 13. CDR3 size: 15 residues. Germline V CDR1 and CDR2: LNHDA, SQIVND (reference sequence).

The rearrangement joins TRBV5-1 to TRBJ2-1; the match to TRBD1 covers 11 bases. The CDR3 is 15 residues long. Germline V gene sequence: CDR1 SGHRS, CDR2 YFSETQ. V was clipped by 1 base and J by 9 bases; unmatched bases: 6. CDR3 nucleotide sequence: TGCGCCAGCAGCTTGCAGGGACAGGGGGTAGGTGAGCAGTTCTTC. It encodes CASSLQGQGVGEQFF.

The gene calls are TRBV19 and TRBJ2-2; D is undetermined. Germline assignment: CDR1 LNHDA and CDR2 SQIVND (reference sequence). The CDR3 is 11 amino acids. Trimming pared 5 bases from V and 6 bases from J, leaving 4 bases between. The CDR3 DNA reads TGTGCCAGTAGTCCCTCCGGGGAGCTGTTTTTT. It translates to CASSPSGELFF. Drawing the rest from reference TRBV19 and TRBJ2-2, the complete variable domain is DGGITQSPKYLFRKEGQNVTLSCEQNLNHDAMYWYRQDPGQGLRLIYYSQIVNDFQKGDIAEGYSVSREKKESFPLTVTSAQKNPTAFYLCASSPSGELFFGEGSRLTVL.

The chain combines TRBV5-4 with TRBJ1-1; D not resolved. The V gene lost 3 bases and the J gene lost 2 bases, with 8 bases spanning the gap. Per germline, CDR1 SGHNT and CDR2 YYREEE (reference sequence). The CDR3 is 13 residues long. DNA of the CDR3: TGTGCCAGCAGCTCCCAGGAAAACACTGAAGCTTTCTTT. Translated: CASSSQENTEAFF.